Listed below are T cell receptor beta chains from one sample, sequenced in a study of shared clonotypes between healthy human individuals. Generated by immunoSEQ multiplex PCR, the TCRdb table keeps only in-frame clones and is missing some. The sample holds around 1,900,000 clones; around 95% are singletons and the top ten take about 1.6%. Sequences were obtained from naive CD8+ T cells from PBMCs. All receptors come from a man younger than 35 in good health. Some clones in this sample may be carry-over from other donors' samples. Both conserved end residues are part of each CDR3. D genes are given only for firm matches. Clone size is not always given. Where it is, it says once, few, many or a class for expanded clones.

j_call d_call clone_size v_call cdr3_aa cdr3_nt
TRBJ2-7 TRBD1 once TRBV7-8 CASRGTGSYEQYF TGTGCCAGCCGCGGGACAGGATCCTACGAGCAGTACTTC
TRBJ2-1 NA NA TRBV4-1 CASAVSELFAYNEQFF TGCGCCAGCGCAGTATCCGAGTTGTTCGCATACAATGAGCAGTTCTTC
TRBJ2-7 NA NA TRBV27 CASQRTRGAGTYEQYF TGTGCCAGCCAACGAACCAGGGGAGCGGGAACCTACGAGCAGTACTTC
TRBJ2-7 NA NA TRBV5-6 CASSLTGREQYF TGTGCCAGCAGCTTGACAGGGAGGGAGCAGTACTTC
TRBJ2-1 TRBD1 NA TRBV2 CASSPGTGVPLAQFF TGTGCCAGCAGTCCCGGGACAGGCGTTCCCCTCGCGCAGTTCTTC
TRBJ2-1 NA NA TRBV7-2 CASSQRLVNEQFF TGTGCCAGCAGCCAAAGACTGGTCAATGAGCAGTTCTTC
TRBJ1-1 NA NA TRBV5-6 CASSPVRETEAFF TGTGCCAGCAGCCCCGTTAGGGAGACTGAAGCTTTCTTT
TRBJ2-7 NA NA TRBV4-2 CASSQGELYEQYF TGTGCCAGCAGCCAAGGTGAACTGTACGAGCAGTACTTC
TRBJ1-1 NA NA TRBV9 CASSVANSLNTEAFF TGTGCCAGCAGCGTAGCTAACAGCTTGAACACTGAAGCTTTCTTT
TRBJ2-1 TRBD1 NA TRBV7-7 CASSLGGTGLDEQFF TGTGCCAGCAGCTTAGGTGGGACAGGGTTGGATGAGCAGTTCTTC
TRBJ2-7 TRBD2 NA TRBV7-8 CASSSRTSSYEQYF TGTGCCAGCAGCTCCCGGACTAGCTCCTACGAGCAGTACTTC
TRBJ2-7 NA NA TRBV7-6 CASTSGGLYEQYF TGTGCCAGCACCTCCGGCGGGCTTTACGAGCAGTACTTC
TRBJ2-3 NA NA TRBV14 CASSHVGGTDTQYF TGTGCCAGCAGCCATGTAGGGGGCACAGATACGCAGTATTTT
TRBJ2-5 NA once TRBV5-8 CASSRPRSGALETQYF TGTGCCAGCTCAAGGCCTAGAAGTGGGGCACTCGAGACCCAGTACTTC
TRBJ1-1 TRBD1 once TRBV9 CASSVGQGTGGTEAFF TGTGCCAGCAGCGTAGGACAGGGGACTGGGGGCACTGAAGCTTTCTTT
TRBJ1-1 TRBD1 NA TRBV7-3 CASQGAGDTEAFF TGTGCCAGCCAGGGGGCCGGAGACACTGAAGCTTTCTTT
TRBJ2-7 TRBD1 NA TRBV14 CASSRRDRPPGEQYF TGTGCCAGCAGCCGCCGGGACAGGCCGCCGGGCGAGCAGTACTTC
TRBJ2-1 TRBD2 once TRBV14 CASSPLQAGGPFRNEQFF TGTGCCAGCAGCCCTCTTCAAGCGGGAGGGCCGTTCCGCAATGAGCAGTTCTTC
TRBJ2-7 NA NA TRBV5-6 CASSGDNRAYEQYF TGTGCCAGCAGCGGAGACAACAGGGCTTACGAGCAGTACTTC
TRBJ2-1 NA NA TRBV2 CASSASSYNEQFF TGTGCCAGCAGTGCCAGCTCCTACAATGAGCAGTTCTTC
TRBJ1-1 NA NA TRBV11-2 CASSPYMGGGRDTEAFF TGTGCCAGCAGCCCCTACATGGGGGGGGGTCGGGACACTGAAGCTTTCTTT
TRBJ2-7 TRBD1 NA TRBV18 CASSPPGQGPYEQYF TGTGCCAGCTCACCACCTGGACAGGGGCCCTACGAGCAGTACTTC
TRBJ1-4 TRBD1 NA TRBV7-9 CASRTGTGDEKLFF TGTGCCAGCAGGACCGGGACAGGGGATGAAAAACTGTTTTTT
TRBJ2-1 TRBD2 once TRBV11-2 CASSWTSGRGNEQFF TGTGCCAGCAGCTGGACTAGCGGGAGAGGCAATGAGCAGTTCTTC
TRBJ2-3 TRBD2 once TRBV9 CASSVFGTSGLSTDTQYF TGTGCCAGCAGCGTATTTGGGACTAGCGGACTCAGCACAGATACGCAGTATTTT
TRBJ1-2 NA NA TRBV13 CASSLSGGPGHGYTF TGTGCCAGCAGCTTATCGGGGGGTCCTGGCCATGGCTACACCTTC
TRBJ2-1 TRBD2 NA TRBV6-4 CASSDSPGLGNNEQFF TGTGCCAGCAGTGACTCCCCGGGACTAGGGAACAATGAGCAGTTCTTC
TRBJ2-7 TRBD2 NA TRBV29-1 CSVDVPSGGGVREGSYEQYF TGCAGCGTTGACGTCCCATCCGGTGGCGGTGTCCGGGAGGGCTCCTACGAGCAGTACTTC
TRBJ1-6 TRBD1 NA TRBV5-1 CASSNRDRDNSPLHF TGCGCCAGCAGCAACCGGGACAGGGATAATTCACCCCTCCACTTT
TRBJ2-4 TRBD1 NA TRBV7-8 CASSLILGGSDIQYF TGTGCCAGCAGCTTAATATTAGGGGGCTCGGACATTCAGTACTTC